This T cell receptor beta chain was found in a study of blood T cell repertoires in COVID-19. Study-wide context: T cells, B-cell-depleted T cells, or PBMCs provided the cDNA or gDNA that served as material.

Original processing notes: Amplification from reference gene primers served as the basis for estimated nucleated cell counts. TCRdb keeps only in-frame clones here, not all; method: immunoSEQ multiplex PCR. V, J and clone size were drawn from that table, and D and trimming were deduced from the DNA. This table has almost 30,000 clones, 80% to 90% appearing once. Germline lookup yields CDR1 SGHTA and CDR2 FQGNSA. Trimming shortened V by 5 bases and J by 2 bases, and 11 bases separated the two germline ends. The CDR3 is 14 residues long. Sequenced input: peripheral blood. The TCR sequence derives from a human donor in a cohort sampled during active COVID-19. The genes are TRBV7-2 and TRBJ2-3; D possibly corresponds to TRBD2 (5 bases). Here the CDR3 DNA reads TGTGCCAGCAGCCAAGGACTCGTCACAGATACGCAGTATTTT. It encodes CASSQGLVTDTQYF.